This entry features one T cell receptor (beta chain) sequence. The CDR3 has 15 residues. CDR1 and CDR2 (germline): SGHRS, YFSETQ. The junction had 9 bases not matched to a gene; V was cut back by 5 bases and J by 2 bases. The repertoire was sequenced with immunoSEQ multiplex PCR; TCRdb's copy has only in-frame clones and lacks some. Seen here are about 2.3 million clones, approximately 95% observed once, and the top ten hold about 0.39%. These data originate in a study of shared clonotypes between healthy human individuals. The sample was naive CD4+ T cells from PBMCs. The subset: CD45RA+ positively selected. The clonotype was recovered from a man between 18 and 35 years old in good health. Some clones in this sample may be carry-over from other donors' samples. The rearrangement uses TRBV5-1 and TRBJ1-1; 7 bases fit TRBD1. The CDR3, as DNA: TGCGCCAGCAGAATGACAGGGACCGGCAACACTGAAGCTTTCTTT. This gives the protein CASRMTGTGNTEAFF.